The rows below give T cell receptor beta chains drawn from one sample of a study of blood T cell repertoires in COVID-19. Using immunoSEQ multiplex PCR, the repertoire was profiled, and TCRdb retains in-frame clones only, with some absent. The sample comprises approximately 190,000 clones, about 86% of which are singletons, and just under 25% rests with the top ten. The source material was PBMCs or T cells enriched from blood (not recorded which). Every receptor here comes from a woman between 35 and 50 years old in a cohort exposed to, infected with or recovered from COVID-19 (not recorded which). Each CDR3 is given with its conserved first and last residue. D genes are given only for firm matches. Size tells how often a clone was seen (once, few, many) or the class of an expanded clone, and some rows leave it out.

j_call v_call clone_size d_call cdr3_aa cdr3_nt
TRBJ2-1 TRBV2 NA NA CASRDRGSYNEQFF TGTGCCAGCAGGGACAGAGGGAGCTACAATGAGCAGTTCTTC
TRBJ1-2 TRBV5-1 NA TRBD1 CASSLDTGGDYGYTF TGCGCCAGCAGCTTGGATACAGGGGGCGACTATGGCTACACCTTC
TRBJ2-1 TRBV28 NA NA CASSLGQHNEQFF TGTGCCAGCAGTTTAGGGCAGCACAATGAGCAGTTCTTC
TRBJ2-7 TRBV27 NA NA CASSLSGRGGYEQYF TGTGCCAGCAGTTTATCTGGCAGGGGAGGGTACGAGCAGTACTTC
TRBJ2-2 TRBV10-2 NA TRBD1 CASPRTGEIGELFF TGCGCCAGCCCAAGGACAGGGGAAATCGGGGAGCTGTTTTTT
TRBJ2-3 TRBV5-4 NA NA CASSLGGLVADTQYF TGTGCCAGCAGCTTGGGTGGGCTGGTCGCAGATACGCAGTATTTT
TRBJ2-3 TRBV5-4 NA TRBD1 CASSLESGGDNTQYF TGTGCCAGCAGCTTGGAGTCAGGGGGCGACAATACGCAGTATTTT
TRBJ2-1 TRBV19 NA NA CASSIVRGYNEQFF TGTGCCAGTAGTATAGTGCGGGGATACAATGAGCAGTTCTTC
TRBJ2-5 TRBV7-9 many TRBD2 CASSVTSGKETQYF TGTGCCAGCAGCGTGACTAGCGGGAAAGAGACCCAGTACTTC
TRBJ2-3 TRBV7-9 NA NA CASSSRQGTDTQYF TGTGCCAGCAGCTCTCGCCAGGGGACAGATACGCAGTATTTT
TRBJ1-2 TRBV2 NA TRBD1 CASMRGLDGYTF TGTGCCAGCATGAGGGGGCTCGATGGCTACACCTTC
TRBJ2-3 TRBV5-1 NA TRBD1 CASSPIGQGADTQYF TGCGCCAGCAGCCCGATCGGACAGGGCGCAGATACGCAGTATTTT
TRBJ1-5 TRBV10-1 NA NA CESGYSQPQHF TGCGAGTCGGGATACAGTCAGCCCCAGCATTTT
TRBJ2-7 TRBV11-1 NA TRBD2 CASSLPSGGHYEQYF TGTGCCAGCAGCTTGCCTAGCGGGGGTCACTACGAGCAGTACTTC
TRBJ2-3 TRBV29-1 NA NA CSVVVRTQYF TGCAGCGTTGTGGTGCGGACGCAGTATTTT
TRBJ2-3 TRBV6-1 NA TRBD1 CASSETPGQGADTQYF TGTGCCAGCAGTGAAACACCGGGACAGGGGGCAGATACGCAGTATTTT
TRBJ2-7 TRBV19 NA NA CASSILSGAYEQYF TGTGCCAGTAGTATCTTGAGCGGAGCCTACGAGCAGTACTTC
TRBJ2-7 TRBV30 NA NA CALRGSHYEQYF TGTGCCCTCCGGGGGTCCCACTACGAGCAGTACTTC
TRBJ1-5 TRBV27 NA TRBD1 CASSLVGQGFRSNQPQHF TGTGCCAGCAGTTTAGTGGGACAGGGGTTTAGGAGCAATCAGCCCCAGCATTTT
TRBJ2-7 TRBV11-2 NA TRBD2 CASSLGSGGISYEQYF TGTGCCAGCAGCTTAGGGAGCGGGGGGATCTCCTACGAGCAGTACTTC
TRBJ2-7 TRBV4-3 NA TRBD1 CASSPTTGTGAYGQYF TGCGCCAGCAGCCCTACAACCGGGACAGGGGCCTACGGGCAGTACTTC
TRBJ1-2 TRBV7-9 NA NA CASSFTSNYGYTF TGTGCCAGCAGCTTTACAAGTAACTATGGCTACACCTTC
TRBJ2-7 TRBV7-2 NA TRBD2 CASRGTSSYEQYF TGTGCCAGCAGGGGGACTAGCTCCTACGAGCAGTACTTC
TRBJ1-2 TRBV10-2 NA NA CASSQPGLLNYGYTF TGCGCCAGCAGCCAACCGGGACTCCTTAACTATGGCTACACCTTC
TRBJ2-1 TRBV2 NA TRBD2 CASSKQTAGGEQFF TGTGCCAGCAGTAAGCAGACCGCGGGGGGTGAGCAGTTCTTC
TRBJ1-5 TRBV6-2/TRBV6-3 NA NA CASSSTRRNQPQHF TGTGCCAGCAGCTCTACTCGGCGGAATCAGCCCCAGCATTTT
TRBJ1-4 TRBV29-1 NA NA CSVDGGLTNEKLFF TGCAGCGTTGACGGGGGGTTGACTAATGAAAAACTGTTTTTT
TRBJ2-7 TRBV27 many NA CASAVSTGTYEQYF TGTGCCAGCGCCGTTTCGACAGGAACCTACGAGCAGTACTTC
TRBJ1-2 TRBV14 NA NA CASSQATGVYGYTF TGTGCCAGCAGCCAAGCGACAGGAGTCTATGGCTACACCTTC
TRBJ2-3 TRBV15 NA TRBD1 CATSRGGQGTDTQYF TGTGCCACCAGCAGAGGTGGACAGGGGACCGATACGCAGTATTTT
TRBJ2-5 TRBV19 NA TRBD2 CASSMRGLAGGVSETQYF TGTGCCAGTAGTATGAGAGGACTAGCGGGAGGGGTGTCAGAGACCCAGTACTTC
TRBJ2-1 TRBV4-1 once TRBD2 CASSPGLANNEQFF TGCGCCAGCAGCCCCGGACTAGCCAACAATGAGCAGTTCTTC
TRBJ2-1 TRBV9 NA TRBD2 CASSSRAGGEFF TGTGCCAGCAGCTCGCGAGCGGGAGGGGAATTCTTC
TRBJ1-1 TRBV7-9 NA NA CASSLGSRGALGTEAFF TGTGCCAGCAGCTTAGGGTCTCGGGGGGCGTTAGGCACTGAAGCTTTCTTT
TRBJ2-7 TRBV4-2 NA TRBD2 CASRPTSGGHKAYEQYF TGTGCCAGCAGACCCACTAGCGGGGGCCATAAGGCCTACGAGCAGTACTTC
TRBJ1-2 TRBV6-5 NA NA CASSPGLYGYTF TGTGCCAGCAGCCCGGGTCTCTATGGCTACACCTTC
TRBJ2-1 TRBV5-8 NA TRBD2 CASGEVAGGYNEQFF TGTGCCAGTGGAGAGGTAGCGGGGGGTTACAATGAGCAGTTCTTC
TRBJ1-5 TRBV21-1 NA NA CASSKVVRDRHNQPQHF TGTGCCAGCAGCAAAGTGGTCCGGGACAGGCACAATCAGCCCCAGCATTTT
TRBJ1-4 TRBV4-1 once NA CASSQVGVAGEKLFF TGCGCCAGCAGCCAAGTAGGTGTGGCGGGTGAAAAACTGTTTTTT
TRBJ2-1 TRBV9 NA TRBD2 CASSYGLAGQYNEQFF TGTGCCAGCAGCTACGGACTAGCGGGCCAATACAATGAGCAGTTCTTC
TRBJ1-1 TRBV6-4 few TRBD1 CASSDGQGRSAFF TGTGCCAGCAGTGACGGACAGGGTCGGAGTGCTTTCTTT
TRBJ2-1 TRBV12-5 NA NA CASGLAAYRDNEQFF TGTGCTAGTGGTTTAGCCGCCTACCGGGACAATGAGCAGTTCTTC
TRBJ1-2 TRBV30 NA NA CACPRGAGYGYTF TGTGCCTGCCCTCGGGGGGCGGGCTATGGCTACACCTTC
TRBJ2-7 TRBV28 NA TRBD1 CASSRGRRYEQYF TGTGCCAGCAGTAGGGGGCGCAGGTACGAGCAGTACTTC
TRBJ1-5 TRBV6-6 NA TRBD1 CASSLLDRGGNQPQHF TGTGCCAGCAGTTTACTGGACAGGGGCGGCAATCAGCCCCAGCATTTT
TRBJ2-7 TRBV19 few NA CASKDSPNSYEQYF TGTGCCAGTAAAGACAGCCCCAACTCCTACGAGCAGTACTTC
TRBJ1-6 TRBV28 NA NA CASSMLVGSSYNSPLHF TGTGCCAGCAGTATGTTAGTGGGGAGCTCCTATAATTCACCCCTCCACTTT
TRBJ1-1 TRBV7-9 few NA CASSSTLVQGVPEAFF TGTGCCAGCAGCTCGACCCTGGTACAGGGAGTACCTGAAGCTTTCTTT
TRBJ1-1 TRBV7-9 NA NA CASSQKNTEAFF TGTGCCAGCAGCCAGAAAAACACTGAAGCTTTCTTT
TRBJ1-3 TRBV6-5 NA NA CASSYSSSGGNTIYF TGTGCCAGCAGTTACTCGAGCTCGGGTGGAAACACCATATATTTT
TRBJ1-4 TRBV20-1 NA TRBD1 CSASRRDRFEKLFF TGCAGTGCCAGTCGGAGGGACAGGTTCGAAAAACTGTTTTTT
TRBJ2-7 TRBV4-1 NA TRBD2 CASSQGGGLKPYEQYF TGCGCCAGCAGCCAGGGGGGGGGACTTAAACCCTACGAGCAGTACTTC
TRBJ1-1 TRBV9 NA TRBD1 CASSPGGAGGLAFF TGTGCCAGCAGCCCCGGAGGGGCAGGGGGCTTAGCTTTCTTT